The 8 T cell receptor beta chains given below trace back to one sample, sequenced in a study of T cells in Graves' hyperthyroidism and ophthalmopathy. The CDR3 regions of TCR beta were amplified from RNA transcripts. RT-PCR in the first round (using the HTBI primer set) targeted the TCR CDR3. Each CDR3 protein gets one entry after TCRdb re-called the multiplex PCR reads with MiXCR. This table has over 450,000 distinct CDR3 sequences, roughly 14% appearing once. Sequencing used blood. Receptor source: a woman between 18 and 30 years old with Graves' hyperthyroidism.

The chain recombines TRBV20-1 with TRBJ2-7, with 11 bases fitting TRBD2. The CDR3 has 13 amino acids. The germline gives CDR1 DFQATT, CDR2 SNEGSKA (reference sequence). The ends lost 6 bases at V and 8 bases at J; junction bases unmatched: 9. The CDR3 loop reads CSAALAGAYKQYF. In nucleotides, the CDR3 is TGCAGTGCAGCACTAGCGGGAGCTTATAAGCAGTACTTC.

This clonotype has at least ten counts. An end of the junction does not agree with germline; a read error may underlie this. The chain couples TRBV11-2 to TRBJ2-1; 8 nucleotides line up with TRBD2. The V gene's germline CDR1 is SGHAT and CDR2 FQNNGV. CDR3 size: 15 residues. CDR3 sequence reads: CASSTRTSSHNEQFF. Here the CDR3 DNA reads TGTGCCAGCAGCACCCGGACTAGCTCCCACAATGAGCAGTTCTTC.

The chain has TRBV18 and TRBJ2-5; D uncertain. The germline V gene encodes CDR1 KGHSH and CDR2 LQKENI. Deletions cut 5 bases from V and 2 bases from J, with 15 bases between. The CDR3 extends over 15 amino acids. CDR3 in amino acids: CASSEEYGVQETQYF. Here the CDR3 DNA reads TGTGCCAGCTCAGAAGAATATGGGGTACAAGAGACCCAGTACTTC.

This clonotype was seen many times. This chain uses TRBV3-1 with TRBJ2-1; TRBD2 aligns across 14 bases. This CDR3 contains 20 residues. CDR1 LGHDT and CDR2 YNNKEL come from the germline V gene (reference sequence). After removal of 0 bases from V and 3 bases from J, the junction contained 10 bases not matched to a gene. The CDR3 DNA reads TGTGCCAGCAGCCAAGACCGAGGGACTAGCGGGAGAGGAGGCTACAATGAGCAGTTCTTC. It yields the protein CASSQDRGTSGRGGYNEQFF.

A remark on this clonotype: This may be a read error, as it is one base from a much larger clone. This chain connects TRBV18 to TRBJ1-1; weak D call: TRBD1 (5 bases). Germline assignment: CDR1 KGHSH and CDR2 LQKENI. This CDR3 spans 16 amino acids. The V and J ends lost 4 bases and 0 bases respectively, with 15 bases between them. CDR3 residues: CASSLWGSTMNTEAFF. CDR3 sequence (DNA): TGTGCCAGCTCACTTTGGGGCAGTACAATGAACACTGAAGCTTTCTTT.

The chain is built from TRBV20-1 and TRBJ2-1, with 7 bases lining up with TRBD2. The V and J ends lost 5 bases and 0 bases, in that order; junction bases with no gene match: 19. Germline CDR1 DFQATT, CDR2 SNEGSKA (reference sequence). This CDR3 contains 19 residues. The CDR3 is CSAPTGREPAGSSYNEQFF. In DNA form, the CDR3 reads TGCAGTGCTCCGACGGGGAGGGAGCCGGCCGGAAGCTCCTACAATGAGCAGTTCTTC.

In this sample, this clonotype turned up many times. The chain has TRBV10-3 and TRBJ1-2; TRBD1 matches at 9 bases. CDR3 length: 13 amino acids. Germline CDR1 is ENHRY and CDR2 is SYGVKD. V was pared by 6 bases and J by 7 bases, with 6 bases of the junction left unmatched. CDR3 loop: CAIRADRGSGYTF. CDR3 coding DNA: TGTGCCATCAGAGCGGACAGGGGAAGTGGCTACACCTTC.

In its sample, this clonotype was seen a few times. The chain is built from TRBV5-6 and TRBJ2-5, with TRBD1 matching over 10 bases. Germline V gene lookup returns CDR1 SGHDT and CDR2 YYEEEE. The ends lost 4 bases at V and 1 base at J; junction bases unmatched: 7. The CDR3 sequence is 16 residues long. The CDR3 sequence: CASSQRTGGSQETQYF. In DNA form, the CDR3 reads TGTGCCAGCAGCCAACGGACAGGGGGTTCCCAAGAGACCCAGTACTTC.